Included here is one TCR beta chain sequence, with context. The CDR3 has 13 residues. CDR1 is MDHEN and CDR2 is SYDVKM in the germline V gene. V shed 7 bases, J shed 4 bases, and the junction held 6 bases outside the gene matches. The data derive from a study of technical replicates of blood from several donors. Assay used: immunoSEQ multiplex PCR; TCRdb lists only in-frame clones, some missing. The data hold 60,000 to 85,000 clones, with roughly 90% observed a single time. Sequencing was carried out using T cells isolated from PBMCs. The clonotype originates from a human donor in good health. The chain carries TRBV28 and TRBJ2-5, with 7 positions matching TRBD2. CDR3 DNA sequence: TGTGCCAGCAAGCGGGATAGCTTAGAGACCCAGTACTTC. Translated, it gives CASKRDSLETQYF.